These 32 T cell receptor beta chains were all obtained from the same sample, sequenced in a study of beta chain features in type 1 diabetes. Investigators reverse transcribed all isolated RNA, so they sequenced expressed TCRB transcripts. Generated by immunoSEQ multiplex PCR, the TCRdb table keeps only in-frame clones and is missing some. The sample shows 900,000 or so clones, roughly 16% of them seen only once. What was sequenced was naive CD4+ T cells from blood. Receptors were obtained from a woman aged 18-29 years in good health.

The V call is TRBV11-2, the J call TRBJ2-1; 11 bases match TRBD2. This CDR3 contains 16 residues. The V and J ends lost 5 bases and 5 bases, in that order; junction bases with no gene match: 8. Germline V gene data show CDR1 as SGHAT and CDR2 as FQNNGV. Here the CDR3 DNA reads TGTGCCAGCAGCCCAGTAGCGGGAGGGCCCAACAATGAGCAGTTCTTC. It is translated as CASSPVAGGPNNEQFF.

The chain has TRBV7-3 and TRBJ2-2; TRBD1 or TRBD2 may be the D gene (5 bases each). CDR1 and CDR2 from the germline V gene are SGHTA and FQGTGA. The ends were cut back, 1 base at V and 6 bases at J, with 15 bases in the middle. The CDR3 spans 16 residues. Here the CDR3 reads CASSLRVAGTAGELFF. CDR3 in DNA: TGTGCCAGCAGCTTAAGGGTGGCAGGGACGGCCGGGGAGCTGTTTTTT.

This clone was seen more than once but under ten times. The chain carries TRBV7-2 and TRBJ2-7; D might be TRBD1 (6 bases). CDR1 is SGHTA and CDR2 is FQGNSA in the germline V gene. CDR3 length: 12 residues. Trimming cost V 2 bases and J 6 bases, with 8 bases left between them. CDR3 in amino acids: CASSLPRGEQYF. CDR3 DNA: TGTGCCAGCAGCTTACCCAGGGGCGAGCAGTACTTC.

This clone has more than one count but fewer than ten. The chain joins TRBV2 to TRBJ1-5; D is undetermined. The ends were cut back, 9 bases at V and 6 bases at J, with 18 bases in the middle. This CDR3 spans 14 amino acids. In germline, CDR1 is SNHLY, CDR2 FYNNEI. The CDR3 nucleotides are TGTGCCAGTCAATATGGCACAATGGGTCAGCCCCAGCATTTT. This gives the protein CASQYGTMGQPQHF.

The V and J genes are TRBV7-2 and TRBJ2-5; D not certain. Germline V gene lookup returns CDR1 SGHTA and CDR2 FQGNSA. The CDR3 totals 12 residues. Between the trimmed V and J ends, which lost 1 base and 11 bases, there was a span of 11 bases. The chain's CDR3 is CASSLVGIEQYF. CDR3 nucleotide sequence: TGTGCCAGCAGCTTAGTAGGGATTGAGCAGTACTTC.

On this clone itself: Other nucleotide sequences in the sample specify the same CDR3. The CDR3 nucleotides read TGTGCCAGCAGCGTAGCGGGAGGCAGCACAGATACGCAGTATTTT. It encodes CASSVAGGSTDTQYF. V is TRBV9 and J is TRBJ2-3, with TRBD2 identical over 7 bases. Unmatched junction bases numbered 1, after V lost 0 bases and J lost 0 bases. Germline V gives CDR1 SGDLS, CDR2 YYNGEE. The CDR3 is 15 amino acids.

Concerning this clone itself: The sample has other DNA sequences that encode this CDR3 too. The chain joins TRBV5-1 to TRBJ2-1; 11 positions match TRBD2. CDR3 length: 15 amino acids. The germline V gene has CDR1 SGHRS and CDR2 YFSETQ. The V gene end was trimmed by 4 bases and the J gene end by 4 bases; junction bases not matched to a gene: 4. The CDR3 DNA sequence: TGCGCCAGCAGCAGGACTAGCGGGTCGTACAATGAGCAGTTCTTC. This gives the protein CASSRTSGSYNEQFF.

This clone has a handful of counts. The CDR3 nucleotides are TGTGCCAGCAGAATCCGGGGCTCACTCTATGGCTACACCTTC. Its translation is CASRIRGSLYGYTF. This rearrangement joins TRBV6-5 to TRBJ1-2; tentative D call: TRBD1 (5 bases). The V end lost 6 bases, the J end lost 4 bases, and 15 bases lay between the germline ends. The germline CDR1 and CDR2 sequences are MNHEY and SVGAGI. The CDR3 has 14 residues.

The chain employs TRBV9 and TRBJ2-1; D remains unclear. Trimming stripped 0 bases from V and 7 bases from J, with 11 bases between. The CDR3 totals 14 residues. CDR1 and CDR2 (germline): SGDLS, YYNGEE. The DNA for the CDR3 is TGTGCCAGCAGCGTAGGGGTAGGGTTGAATGAGCAGTTCTTC. It translates to CASSVGVGLNEQFF.

The chain combines TRBV7-2 with TRBJ2-7; possibly TRBD2 for D (6 bases). The V gene's germline CDR1 is SGHTA and CDR2 FQGNSA. This CDR3 is 13 amino acids long. V dropped 3 bases and J dropped 5 bases, with 11 bases sitting between them. Here the CDR3 DNA reads TGTGCCAGCAGCTTTGGTGGGAGGCACGAGCAGTACTTC. As protein: CASSFGGRHEQYF.

Only a few counts were recorded for this clone. The rearrangement links TRBV9 to TRBJ2-4; 7 positions agree with TRBD1. The junction had 12 bases not matched to a gene; V was cut back by 4 bases and J by 2 bases. Germline V gene sequence: CDR1 SGDLS, CDR2 YYNGEE. The CDR3 covers 17 residues. The CDR3 DNA is TGTGCCAGCAGCCCCGGCGGGCCAGGGGGATCCAAAAACATTCAGTACTTC. Protein: CASSPGGPGGSKNIQYF.

This clone has a handful of counts. The chain recombines TRBV2 with TRBJ1-2, with D perhaps TRBD1 (5 bases). CDR1 and CDR2 from the germline V gene are SNHLY and FYNNEI. This CDR3 spans 16 amino acids. Trimming pared 1 base from V and 4 bases from J, leaving 16 bases between. In nucleotides, the CDR3 is TGTGCCAGCAGTGAAGTTGGGGACGGTCAGGGCTATGGCTACACCTTC. Its protein product is CASSEVGDGQGYGYTF. The full variable domain, in which reference TRBV2 and TRBJ1-2 provide the parts outside the CDR3, is EPEVTQTPSHQVTQMGQEVILRCVPISNHLYFYWYRQILGQKVEFLVSFYNNEISEKSEIFDDQFSVERPDGSNFTLKIRSTKLEDSAMYFCASSEVGDGQGYGYTFGSGTRLTVV.

This clone was counted between two and nine times. The chain combines TRBV18 with TRBJ2-7, with 12 bases lining up with TRBD2. Per germline, CDR1 KGHSH and CDR2 LQKENI. V was pared by 4 bases and J by 0 bases, with 4 bases of the junction left unmatched. This CDR3 region has 16 residues. The CDR3 sequence: CASSLTSGGSSYEQYF. The DNA of the CDR3 is TGTGCCAGCTCACTGACTAGCGGGGGAAGCTCCTACGAGCAGTACTTC.

The J gene is TRBJ2-2, the V gene TRBV6-5; no definite D call. Germline lookup yields CDR1 MNHEY and CDR2 SVGAGI. The CDR3 consists of 14 residues. V lost 2 bases and J 7 bases, leaving 11 bases between the germline ends. CDR3 DNA: TGTGCCAGCAGTTACCGGACCCCCAACGGGGAGCTGTTTTTT. It is translated as CASSYRTPNGELFF.

This chain connects TRBV18 to TRBJ2-1, with 15 bases fitting TRBD2. The trim removed 0 bases at V and 10 bases at J, leaving 7 bases unmatched. This CDR3 has 17 amino acids. Germline loops: CDR1 KGHSH, CDR2 LQKENI. The CDR3 loop is CASSPPEGLAGGREQFF. CDR3 DNA sequence: TGTGCCAGCTCACCACCCGAGGGACTAGCGGGAGGTCGGGAGCAGTTCTTC.

The sample holds a few counts of this clone. V and J are TRBV10-2 and TRBJ1-3, with D hard to call. The CDR3 is 14 amino acids. V was trimmed by 8 bases and J by 1 base, leaving 12 bases between them. Germline CDR1 reads WSHSY; CDR2 reads SAAADI. CDR3 amino acids: CASSQSRSGNTIYF. The DNA for the CDR3 is TGCGCCAGCTCACAGAGTCGATCTGGAAACACCATATATTTT.

The chain joins TRBV4-2 to TRBJ2-1; 12 bases align to TRBD2. This CDR3 is 17 amino acids long. The junction had 7 bases not matched to a gene; V was cut back by 1 base and J by 6 bases. Germline CDR1 reads LGHNA; CDR2 reads YNFKEQ. CDR3 protein: CASSQVKGLAGLNEQFF. The CDR3 nucleotides are TGTGCCAGCAGCCAAGTGAAGGGACTAGCGGGCCTCAATGAGCAGTTCTTC.

In regard to this clone: The same CDR3 also results from other DNA sequences found in this sample. The V call is TRBV28, the J call TRBJ2-5; D remains unclear. Germline-derived CDR1 and CDR2 are MDHEN and SYDVKM. Trimming took off 2 bases at V and 1 base at J, with 8 bases between the two ends. This CDR3 region has 14 residues. The CDR3 coding sequence is TGTGCCAGCAGTTTACTCGGGTCCCAAGAGACCCAGTACTTC. Protein: CASSLLGSQETQYF.

This clone has only a few counts. The chain carries TRBV4-2 and TRBJ2-1, with D perhaps TRBD1 or TRBD2 (5 bases each). This CDR3 contains 15 residues. Germline V gene data show CDR1 as LGHNA and CDR2 as YNFKEQ. V shed 3 bases and J shed 9 bases, with 18 bases lying between them. The CDR3 loop reads CASSQAGTPGSEQFF. The CDR3 DNA sequence: TGTGCCAGCAGCCAGGCCGGGACGCCCGGCAGTGAGCAGTTCTTC.

The sample holds a few counts of this clone. V gene TRBV11-2 combines with J gene TRBJ1-1; possibly TRBD1 for D (6 bases). The CDR3 runs 13 residues. Trimming took off 5 bases at V and 4 bases at J, with 11 bases between the two ends. CDR1 SGHAT and CDR2 FQNNGV come from the germline V gene. In DNA, the CDR3 is TGTGCCAGCAGCCAGAACAGGGTCACTGAAGCTTTCTTT. This translates into CASSQNRVTEAFF.

This clone appeared a few times. This chain connects TRBV29-1 to TRBJ2-5; TRBD2 is a possible D gene (5 bases). CDR3 size: 12 residues. Germline V CDR1 and CDR2: SQVTM, ANQGSEA. V was pared by 7 bases and J by 5 bases, with 14 bases between. The CDR3 DNA is TGCAGCGCCCAAGGAGGTGGGGAGACCCAGTACTTC. Residues: CSAQGGGETQYF.

This sequence joins TRBV15 and TRBJ1-4; D is ambiguous. V gave up 0 bases and J gave up 13 bases, with 15 bases separating them. The CDR3 is made up of 14 amino acids. CDR1 LNHNV and CDR2 YYDKDF come from the germline V gene (reference sequence). CDR3: CATSRDNGRSRLFF. CDR3 sequence (DNA): TGTGCCACCAGCAGAGATAATGGGAGATCTCGACTGTTTTTT.

V and J are TRBV27 and TRBJ2-7; D is possibly TRBD2 (6 bases). The CDR3 runs 15 residues. V lost 2 bases and J 2 bases, leaving 13 bases between the germline ends. CDR1 MNHEY and CDR2 SMNVEV come from the germline V gene (reference sequence). As DNA, the CDR3 is TGTGCCAGCAGTTTACTTCCGGGAGCTACCTACGAGCAGTACTTC. Protein: CASSLLPGATYEQYF.

This clone was seen only a few times. V and J are TRBV15 and TRBJ1-5; D not resolved. Germline loops: CDR1 LNHNV, CDR2 YYDKDF (reference sequence). The V end was cut by 0 bases, the J end by 6 bases, with 12 bases between. This CDR3 is built from 15 residues. The CDR3 protein is CATSRDLPAGQPQHF. Written as DNA, the CDR3 is TGTGCCACCAGCAGAGATCTACCGGCGGGTCAGCCCCAGCATTTT.

The chain recombines TRBV7-2 with TRBJ2-3; 12 positions match TRBD2. V shed 7 bases and J 6 bases; nucleotides not matched to a gene: 5. CDR1 SGHTA and CDR2 FQGNSA come from the germline V gene. The CDR3 contains 14 residues. In DNA, the CDR3 is TGTGCCAGCACCTCGACTAGCGGGAGTGATACGCAGTATTTT. Protein: CASTSTSGSDTQYF.

The rearrangement uses TRBV7-2 and TRBJ2-2, with TRBD2 matching 8 bases. V dropped 5 bases and J dropped 10; count of bases not matched to a gene: 15. Germline loops: CDR1 SGHTA, CDR2 FQGNSA. The CDR3 loop spans 16 amino acids. The CDR3 DNA is TGTGCCAGCAGCCGCGGGGGGCCTAGAGCCGGCGTGGAGCTGTTTTTT. It codes for CASSRGGPRAGVELFF.

The V and J genes are TRBV16 and TRBJ2-7; D unresolved. CDR3 length: 14 amino acids. Germline CDR1 is KGHSY and CDR2 is FQNENV. The V gene lost 1 base and the J gene lost 0 bases, with 7 bases spanning the gap. The CDR3 coding sequence is TGTGCCAGCAGCCAATTAGTGGGCTCCTACGAGCAGTACTTC. Translating gives CASSQLVGSYEQYF.

This clone appeared a few times. The CDR3 DNA reads TGCAGTGCTACCCCCCGGGACGCCCAGTACTTC. Its translation: CSATPRDAQYF. The chain joins TRBV20-1 to TRBJ2-5; D possibly matches TRBD1 or TRBD2 (5 bases each). V dropped 4 bases and J dropped 9 bases, with 12 bases sitting between them. Looked up from germline, CDR1 is DFQATT and CDR2 is SNEGSKA (reference sequence). This CDR3 contains 11 residues.

The chain is built from TRBV4-1 and TRBJ2-7, with TRBD2 matching 7 bases. This CDR3 comprises 16 residues. CDR1 is MGHRA, CDR2 YSYEKL, per germline. Germline trimming cut 2 bases from V and 2 bases from J; bases unmatched to any gene: 9. The CDR3 region is CASSQWGGSAAYEQYF. In nucleotides, the CDR3 is TGCGCCAGCAGCCAATGGGGCGGGAGTGCTGCCTACGAGCAGTACTTC.

This clone was picked up a small number of times. The chain carries TRBV27 and TRBJ2-5; 12 positions match TRBD2. Unmatched junction bases numbered 14, after V lost 1 base and J lost 11 bases. The CDR3 totals 17 residues. Germline V CDR1 and CDR2: MNHEY, SMNVEV (reference sequence). The CDR3 DNA reads TGTGCCAGCAGTTTATTTCTAGCGGGAGGGCCGTTGAGGGAGCAGTACTTC. It translates to CASSLFLAGGPLREQYF.

The chain carries TRBV6-5 and TRBJ2-5; no reliable D call. The J call is in doubt because the DNA end fits TRBJ2-7 better. The CDR3 contains 14 residues. Germline CDR1 is MNHEY and CDR2 is SVGAGI. The CDR3 DNA reads TGTGCCAGCAGTCCACAATCCCACTCCTACGAGCAGTACTTC. Protein product: CASSPQSHSYEQYF.

This clone turned up a few times. This chain links TRBV15 with TRBJ2-7; D might be TRBD2 (6 bases). Trimming cost V 4 bases and J 1 base, with 11 bases left between them. The CDR3 runs to 14 residues. The germline V gene has CDR1 LNHNV and CDR2 YYDKDF (reference sequence). The CDR3 loop is CATSKLTSSYEQYF. Written as DNA, the CDR3 is TGTGCCACCAGCAAGCTGACTAGTTCCTACGAGCAGTACTTC. The variable domain in full, completed from reference TRBV15 and TRBJ2-7, reads DAMVIQNPRYQVTQFGKPVTLSCSQTLNHNVMYWYQQKSSQAPKLLFHYYDKDFNNEADTPDNFQSRRPNTSFCFLDIRSPGLGDTAMYLCATSKLTSSYEQYFGPGTRLTVT.